This TCR beta chain appears in the sequencing data of a study of blood T cells in healthy people across ages. J lost 0 bases, V lost 7 bases, and 7 bases had no gene match. CDR3 size: 16 residues. Alongside a J-beta primer mix, a sample-barcoded 5' primer served in a second PCR lasting about 7 to 12 cycles. Researchers report that a template-switch adaptor with 12 random nucleotides tagged each cDNA molecule. TCRdb re-derived calls from the 5' RACE reads in MiXCR, one entry per CDR3 protein. The table has around 1.5 million distinct CDR3 sequences, approximately 59% seen once. V gene TRBV12-3 or TRBV12-4 combines with J gene TRBJ2-3; 10 nucleotides match TRBD2. Sequenced input: blood. The origin of this receptor is a man in his late teens or twenties in good health. CDR3 amino acids: CASNKLAGTSTDTQYF. CDR3 bases: TGTGCCAGCAATAAACTAGCGGGGACTAGCACAGATACGCAGTATTTT.